Listed here is a single T cell receptor (beta chain). What it recognizes is unknown. Using immunoSEQ multiplex PCR, the repertoire was profiled, and TCRdb retains in-frame clones only, with some absent. Of some 74,000 clones in the sample, approximately 94% were seen once. The data derive from a study of OX40 agonist ivuxolimab in advanced cancers. Study overall: Participants could have had prior anti-PD-1, anti-PD-L1 or anti-CTLA-4 therapy, and about 37% had some. Study-level points and caveats: The average count of expanded clones was higher among CD8+ T cells than among CD4+. Clonal expansion was seen in CD4+ and CD8+ blood T cells by week 6 at 0.1 to 3.0 mg/kg.

The CDR3 is made up of 16 amino acids. The germline CDR1 and CDR2 sequences are SGHTA and FQGTGA. Germline trimming cut 1 base from V and 2 bases from J; bases unmatched to any gene: 5. J is TRBJ2-3 and V is TRBV7-3; TRBD2 matches 8 bases. The origin of this receptor is an adult with an advanced solid tumor such as melanoma, head and neck, liver or kidney cancer. The sample was CD4+ or CD8+ T cells sorted from blood, taken in a trial of the OX40 agonist ivuxolimab. CDR3 coding DNA: TGTGCCAGCAGCTTAATGGGTAGCGGGATCACAGATACGCAGTATTTT. Residues: CASSLMGSGITDTQYF.